Listed below are T cell receptor beta chains from one sample, sequenced in a study of regulatory T cells in long-lasting Graves disease. TCRdb reprocessed the multiplex PCR reads via MiXCR and lists one record per CDR3 protein. This sample yields about 320,000 distinct CDR3 sequences, of which under 20% are seen a single time; less than 40% belongs to the top ten. This specimen consisted of peripheral blood mononuclear cells (PBMCs), obtained at new diagnosis, from a patient treated with antithyroid drugs. These TCRs come from a female donor with Graves disease. The CDR3 runs from the conserved cysteine through the conserved F or W. Fields, in order: J gene, V gene, CDR3 protein.

J gene: TRBJ2-2
V gene: TRBV2
CDR3 protein: CASSELGKTTGELFF

J gene: TRBJ1-4
V gene: TRBV19
CDR3 protein: CASSILGQGVGTNEKLFF

J gene: TRBJ2-7
V gene: TRBV12-3/TRBV12-4
CDR3 protein: CASSFTAGGPYEQYF

J gene: TRBJ2-1
V gene: TRBV18
CDR3 protein: CAGSPPVRNEQFF

J gene: TRBJ2-1
V gene: TRBV20-1
CDR3 protein: CSAAPSQGARYNEQFF

J gene: TRBJ2-1
V gene: TRBV12-3/TRBV12-4
CDR3 protein: CASSLGGAENYNEQFF

J gene: TRBJ2-2
V gene: TRBV3-1
CDR3 protein: CASSLAMNTGELFF

J gene: TRBJ2-1
V gene: TRBV12-3/TRBV12-4
CDR3 protein: CASRGIEQFF

J gene: TRBJ2-7
V gene: TRBV20-1
CDR3 protein: CSAGAGTRGYEQYF

J gene: TRBJ1-1
V gene: TRBV3-1
CDR3 protein: CASSFGRMNTEAFF

J gene: TRBJ1-3
V gene: TRBV27
CDR3 protein: CASSRSGSDGNTIYF

J gene: TRBJ2-4
V gene: TRBV4-1
CDR3 protein: CASSQGVGDIQYF

J gene: TRBJ2-1
V gene: TRBV7-9
CDR3 protein: CASSSAGGGAGNEQFF

J gene: TRBJ1-1
V gene: TRBV12-3/TRBV12-4
CDR3 protein: CASSLALGAEAFF

J gene: TRBJ1-4
V gene: TRBV27
CDR3 protein: CASSLTRPTEKLFF

J gene: TRBJ1-1
V gene: TRBV6-2/TRBV6-3
CDR3 protein: CASSVEGTGTEAFF

J gene: TRBJ2-3
V gene: TRBV27
CDR3 protein: CASSPLGLASTDTQYF

J gene: TRBJ2-1
V gene: TRBV2
CDR3 protein: CASSQTSDDEQFF

J gene: TRBJ2-1
V gene: TRBV20-1
CDR3 protein: CSAGMGDEQFF

J gene: TRBJ1-6
V gene: TRBV29-1
CDR3 protein: CSAGGDREGSPLHF

J gene: TRBJ2-3
V gene: TRBV6-2/TRBV6-3
CDR3 protein: CASREVGTDTQYF

J gene: TRBJ1-4
V gene: TRBV12-3/TRBV12-4
CDR3 protein: CASSPGGGGQNEKLFF

J gene: TRBJ2-5
V gene: TRBV19
CDR3 protein: CASSMLYGETQYF

J gene: TRBJ2-3
V gene: TRBV10-1
CDR3 protein: CASSEGATDTQYF

J gene: TRBJ1-1
V gene: TRBV6-1
CDR3 protein: CASRDDSYARQEAFF

J gene: TRBJ2-7
V gene: TRBV6-5
CDR3 protein: CASSYSGQGQYF

J gene: TRBJ2-1
V gene: TRBV7-9
CDR3 protein: CASSLRPPFSLAGVGNEQFF

J gene: TRBJ1-1
V gene: TRBV12-3/TRBV12-4
CDR3 protein: CASSFYRRASKDTEAFF

J gene: TRBJ2-1
V gene: TRBV30
CDR3 protein: CAWSVPFGLAGGNEQFF

J gene: TRBJ2-1
V gene: TRBV11-2
CDR3 protein: CASSISGINNEQFF

J gene: TRBJ1-2
V gene: TRBV3-1
CDR3 protein: CASSQTGYGYTF

J gene: TRBJ2-3
V gene: TRBV20-1
CDR3 protein: CSARYFPTDTQYF

J gene: TRBJ1-1
V gene: TRBV11-2
CDR3 protein: CASSFSDWGAEAFF

J gene: TRBJ1-1
V gene: TRBV5-4
CDR3 protein: CASSSPKLNTEAFF

J gene: TRBJ2-1
V gene: TRBV7-9
CDR3 protein: CASSSGPRAEQFF

J gene: TRBJ2-7
V gene: TRBV19
CDR3 protein: CASRGTTGMQYF

J gene: TRBJ2-1
V gene: TRBV6-5
CDR3 protein: CASSYAGLADYNEQFF

J gene: TRBJ2-7
V gene: TRBV5-1
CDR3 protein: CVSSHGGEQYF

J gene: TRBJ1-1
V gene: TRBV12-3/TRBV12-4
CDR3 protein: CASSSSYTEAFF

J gene: TRBJ2-4
V gene: TRBV4-2
CDR3 protein: CASSQDHSRGRGGGIAKNIQYF

J gene: TRBJ2-3
V gene: TRBV6-2/TRBV6-3
CDR3 protein: CASSYLLAGGHPDTQYF

J gene: TRBJ2-2
V gene: TRBV28
CDR3 protein: CAFRYAGELFF

J gene: TRBJ2-7
V gene: TRBV14
CDR3 protein: CASRPAGGPDEQYF

J gene: TRBJ1-1
V gene: TRBV20-1
CDR3 protein: CSASRGINTEAFF

J gene: TRBJ2-7
V gene: TRBV5-4
CDR3 protein: CASSPDWDSSAYEQYF

J gene: TRBJ2-7
V gene: TRBV6-2/TRBV6-3
CDR3 protein: CASSYRLASVEQYF

J gene: TRBJ2-1
V gene: TRBV11-2
CDR3 protein: CASSLVVSGSEYNEQFF

J gene: TRBJ2-2
V gene: TRBV5-1
CDR3 protein: CASRSGNTGELFF

J gene: TRBJ2-1
V gene: TRBV7-8
CDR3 protein: CASSRGGSYNEQFF

J gene: TRBJ2-3
V gene: TRBV4-2
CDR3 protein: CASSQGLAGGPGTDTQYF

J gene: TRBJ2-1
V gene: TRBV5-4
CDR3 protein: CASSSRPSGRGNEQFF